The clone carrying this T cell receptor (beta chain) was recorded at least ten times. MiXCR, applied by TCRdb to the RT-PCR reads, yields one record per CDR3 protein. The sample yields about 680,000 distinct CDR3 sequences, approximately 15% seen once. Per the germline V gene, CDR1 is MNHEY and CDR2 is SVGAGI. This CDR3 has 18 residues. The trim removed 2 bases at V and 6 bases at J, leaving 15 bases unmatched. The sample was memory CD4+ T cells from blood. This receptor was taken from a female donor in good health, serving as a healthy control. V is TRBV6-5 and J is TRBJ2-3; TRBD2 agrees at 9 bases. The CDR3 spells CASSYRPWAGGSSDTQYF. DNA of the CDR3: TGTGCCAGCAGTTACCGACCCTGGGCGGGAGGGTCTTCGGATACGCAGTATTTT.